Listed here are 30 T cell receptor beta chains from one sample, sequenced in a study of regulatory T cells in long-lasting Graves disease. MiXCR, applied by TCRdb to the reads, yields one record per CDR3 protein. Of over 1,000 distinct CDR3 sequences listed, 89% are singletons. After RNA was extracted from PBMCs, the TCR library was made from it. The input for sequencing was peripheral blood mononuclear cells (PBMCs), taken with antithyroid drug treatment, in newly diagnosed or persistent Graves disease (not recorded which). These receptors were collected from a woman under 40 with Graves disease.

This clonotype was detected only once. The chain joins TRBV20-1 to TRBJ1-4; D remains unclear. Germline assignment: CDR1 DFQATT and CDR2 SNEGSKA (reference sequence). V was cut by 3 bases and J by 4 bases, with 6 bases left in between. The CDR3 is made up of 12 amino acids. The CDR3 DNA reads as TGCAGTGCTAGGATTTTTAATGAAAAACTGTTTTTT. Its translation is CSARIFNEKLFF.

This clonotype was counted once. The chain combines TRBV11-2 with TRBJ2-7; TRBD2 matches 8 bases. This CDR3 is 12 amino acids long. After removal of 5 bases from V and 6 bases from J, the junction contained 3 bases not matched to a gene. Germline CDR1 is SGHAT and CDR2 is FQNNGV. The CDR3 DNA sequence: TGTGCCAGCAGCCGCGCGGGGGGCGAGCAGTACTTC. Amino acid sequence: CASSRAGGEQYF.

V and J are TRBV19 and TRBJ1-5, with 9 bases matching TRBD1. The V gene end was trimmed by 3 bases and the J gene end by 8 bases; junction bases not matched to a gene: 8. CDR3 length equals 15 residues. Germline V gene lookup returns CDR1 LNHDA and CDR2 SQIVND (reference sequence). CDR3 in DNA: TGTGCCAGTAGTATTGGGGACAGGGACAGAGAGCCCCAGCATTTT. It encodes CASSIGDRDREPQHF.

This clonotype was seen a handful of times. V gene TRBV5-8 combines with J gene TRBJ2-3, with TRBD2 matching over 9 bases. CDR1 and CDR2 from the germline V gene are SGHTS and YDEGEE. Germline trimming cut 4 bases from V and 6 bases from J; bases unmatched to any gene: 9. The CDR3 is made up of 15 amino acids. CDR3 sequence (DNA): TGTGCCAGCAGCCCAGGACTAGCGATACGGGATACGCAGTATTTT. Its protein product is CASSPGLAIRDTQYF.

V usage is TRBV19 and J usage is TRBJ1-4, with D perhaps matching TRBD1 (5 bases). The CDR3 spans 15 residues. V dropped 4 bases and J dropped 3 bases, with 12 bases sitting between them. Germline V lookup: CDR1 LNHDA, CDR2 SQIVND (reference sequence). The CDR3 protein is CASSTDRVSNEKLFF. The CDR3 nucleotides are TGTGCCAGTAGTACCGACAGAGTATCTAATGAAAAACTGTTTTTT.

V is TRBV18 and J is TRBJ1-1, with TRBD1 matching over 10 bases. Per germline, CDR1 KGHSH and CDR2 LQKENI. The CDR3 totals 16 residues. Trimming removed 0 bases from V and 5 bases from J; junction bases left unmatched: 6. The CDR3 nucleotides are TGTGCCAGCTCACCACCGACAGGGGGCGCGGGGACTGAAGCTTTCTTT. Translation: CASSPPTGGAGTEAFF.

The gene calls are TRBV12-3 or TRBV12-4 and TRBJ2-3; D is unclear. The CDR3 is 11 amino acids. The ends were cut back, 6 bases at V and 7 bases at J, with 8 bases in the middle. CDR3 DNA: TGTGCCAGCAGGGGCCCATATACGCAGTATTTT. As protein: CASRGPYTQYF.

CDR3 sequence reads: CASSWGTGELFF. CDR3 bases: TGTGCCAGTAGTTGGGGCACCGGGGAGCTGTTTTTT. The chain links TRBV19 to TRBJ2-2; no reliable D call. In germline, CDR1 is LNHDA, CDR2 SQIVND (reference sequence). The CDR3 length is 12 residues. The ends were cut back, 5 bases at V and 4 bases at J, with 5 bases in the middle.

The chain couples TRBV18 to TRBJ2-4; 7 nucleotides align to TRBD2. Germline CDR1 is KGHSH and CDR2 is LQKENI. The CDR3 is made up of 15 amino acids. The V gene end was trimmed by 3 bases and the J gene end by 3 bases; junction bases not matched to a gene: 5. CDR3 coding DNA: TGTGCCAGCTCACCCACCAGGACTAGCAAAAACATTCAGTACTTC. Translation: CASSPTRTSKNIQYF. The full variable domain, rest sourced from reference TRBV18 and TRBJ2-4, is NAGVMQNPRHLVRRRGQEARLRCSPMKGHSHVYWYRQLPEEGLKFMVYLQKENIIDESGMPKERFSAEFPKEGPSILRIQQVVRGDSAAYFCASSPTRTSKNIQYFGAGTRLSVL.

This sequence joins TRBV7-9 and TRBJ1-3; D is perhaps TRBD1 (5 bases). The germline V gene encodes CDR1 SEHNR and CDR2 FQNEAQ (reference sequence). The CDR3 loop spans 15 amino acids. The V end was cut by 1 base, the J end by 0 bases, with 7 bases between. CDR3 sequence reads: CASSLVGASGNTIYF. CDR3 coding DNA: TGTGCCAGCAGCTTAGTAGGGGCCTCTGGAAACACCATATATTTT.

The V and J genes are TRBV12-3 or TRBV12-4 and TRBJ1-1; 8 nucleotides agree with TRBD1. V gave up 6 bases and J gave up 5 bases; unmatched junction bases: 5. This CDR3 is built from 13 residues. The CDR3 loop reads CASSQGAQTEAFF. The CDR3 DNA follows: TGTGCCAGCAGCCAGGGGGCACAGACTGAAGCTTTCTTT.

The V call is TRBV5-1, the J call TRBJ2-2; D gene ambiguous. Germline V CDR1 and CDR2: SGHRS, YFSETQ. The CDR3 is 15 residues long. V lost 0 bases to trimming and J lost 6 bases, with 12 bases between them. The CDR3 nucleotides read TGCGCCAGCAGCTTGGGACGGCTAATGGCCGGGGAGCTGTTTTTT. Translated, it gives CASSLGRLMAGELFF.

The chain is built from TRBV4-1 and TRBJ2-7; no clear D. With 4 bases removed from V and 4 bases from J, the gap between germline ends came to 5 bases. The CDR3 has 11 amino acids. Per germline, CDR1 MGHRA and CDR2 YSYEKL. In DNA form, the CDR3 reads TGCGCCAGCAGCCCCTCGTACGAGCAGTACTTC. This encodes CASSPSYEQYF.

The chain has TRBV20-1 and TRBJ2-3, with a weak D call TRBD2 (6 bases). This CDR3 is built from 15 residues. Per germline, CDR1 DFQATT and CDR2 SNEGSKA (reference sequence). Trimming took 1 base from V and 4 from J, leaving 15 bases between them. For the CDR3, the DNA is TGCAGTGCTAGAGTGGTCCGAGGGAGGTCAGATACGCAGTATTTT. Translation: CSARVVRGRSDTQYF.

In this sample, this clonotype turned up once. The chain carries TRBV25-1 and TRBJ2-7; possibly TRBD2 for D (6 bases). The CDR3 covers 15 residues. In germline, CDR1 is MGHDK, CDR2 SYGVNS. V was trimmed by 3 bases and J by 3 bases, leaving 15 bases between them. The CDR3 nucleotides are TGTGCCAGCAGTGAGTGGAGGGCTGGACACTACGAGCAGTACTTC. This sequence encodes CASSEWRAGHYEQYF.

This clonotype showed up just once. Germline is not matched at one junction end, which may reflect a read error. The chain links TRBV3-1 to TRBJ2-5; perhaps TRBD1 as D (5 bases). Germline-derived CDR1 and CDR2 are LGHDT and YNNKEL (reference sequence). This CDR3 contains 13 residues. This chain's CDR3 is CASNQGAQETQYF. For the CDR3, the DNA is TGTGCCAGCAACCAAGGGGCCCAAGAGACCCAGTACTTC.

The chain links TRBV20-1 to TRBJ2-5; 7 bases are a match to TRBD1. Germline lookup yields CDR1 DFQATT and CDR2 SNEGSKA (reference sequence). The CDR3 extends over 15 amino acids. V shed 2 bases and J 5 bases; nucleotides not matched to a gene: 11. CDR3 sequence reads: CSARQNRGVTETQYF. The CDR3 DNA follows: TGCAGTGCTAGACAAAACAGGGGCGTGACGGAGACCCAGTACTTC.

This clonotype appeared a single time. The CDR3 DNA is TGCGCCAGCAGCCAAGTGACGACCCGGGACAGGGACGGGGAGCTGTTTTTT. It codes for CASSQVTTRDRDGELFF. The V call is TRBV4-1, the J call TRBJ2-2; the match to TRBD1 covers 9 bases. In germline, CDR1 is MGHRA, CDR2 YSYEKL. The CDR3 is made up of 17 amino acids. V gave up 1 base and J gave up 7 bases; unmatched junction bases: 10.

The J gene is TRBJ2-7, the V gene TRBV18; 9 bases map to TRBD1. The germline gives CDR1 KGHSH, CDR2 LQKENI. The V segment lost 3 bases and the J segment 3 bases; nucleotides outside the gene matches: 9. The CDR3 is 16 amino acids. The CDR3 region is CASSPPGQGTRYEQYF. DNA of the CDR3: TGTGCCAGCTCACCCCCGGGACAGGGTACGCGCTACGAGCAGTACTTC.

The rearrangement links TRBV18 to TRBJ2-3; tentative D call: TRBD1 (7 bases). The CDR3 is 15 residues long. Trimming took off 3 bases at V and 7 bases at J, with 17 bases between the two ends. Germline assignment: CDR1 KGHSH and CDR2 LQKENI. Here the CDR3 reads CASSPSTGTFNTQYF. In DNA form, the CDR3 reads TGTGCCAGCTCACCCTCGACAGGGACTTTTAATACGCAGTATTTT.

This chain uses TRBV12-3 or TRBV12-4 with TRBJ1-1; D remains unclear. The V end lost 3 bases, the J end lost 0 bases, and 11 bases lay between the germline ends. The length of the CDR3 is 15 residues. CDR3 bases: TGTGCCAGCAGTTTTGGGCCAGAAATGAACACTGAAGCTTTCTTT. This sequence encodes CASSFGPEMNTEAFF.

The genes are TRBV25-1 and TRBJ2-5, with D uncertain. From germline, CDR1 is MGHDK and CDR2 SYGVNS. V lost 10 bases and J lost 8, with 11 bases in between. This CDR3 has 10 residues. The CDR3, as DNA: TGTGCCACCTACTGGGTCACCCAGTACTTC. The encoded protein is CATYWVTQYF.

The rearrangement uses TRBV20-1 and TRBJ1-1, with D maybe TRBD1 (6 bases). V was pared by 7 bases and J by 9 bases, with 18 bases between. Per the germline V gene, CDR1 is DFQATT and CDR2 is SNEGSKA (reference sequence). This CDR3 spans 12 amino acids. The CDR3 region is CSGEGGLLKAFF. Written as DNA, the CDR3 is TGCAGTGGGGAGGGGGGGCTGCTGAAAGCTTTCTTT.

The V and J genes are TRBV6-6 and TRBJ1-5; D is possibly TRBD1 (6 bases). This CDR3 region has 17 residues. V gave up 4 bases and J gave up 1 base, with 17 bases separating them. Per the germline V gene, CDR1 is MNHNY and CDR2 is SVGAGI (reference sequence). This chain's CDR3 is CASSSRAGGGSNQPQHF. The CDR3 DNA is TGTGCCAGCAGTTCTCGTGCCGGGGGCGGGAGCAATCAGCCCCAGCATTTT.

V usage is TRBV5-8 and J usage is TRBJ2-1, with unresolved D. CDR1 is SGHTS and CDR2 is YDEGEE in the germline V gene. V was cut by 0 bases and J by 2 bases, with 12 bases left in between. This CDR3 contains 16 residues. The CDR3 DNA reads as TGTGCCAGCAGCTTGGGACGTTACATTGCCTACAATGAGCAGTTCTTC. This gives the protein CASSLGRYIAYNEQFF.

A note on this clonotype: Likely a read error: the CDR3 ends without its conserved phenylalanine or tryptophan. The chain links TRBV28 to TRBJ2-1; D unclear. Between the trimmed V and J ends, which lost 7 bases and 0 bases, there was a span of 10 bases. CDR1 and CDR2 (germline): MDHEN, SYDVKM. This CDR3 has 14 residues. The CDR3 spells CASTPGSSYNEQFS. DNA of the CDR3: TGTGCCAGCACCCCTGGCAGCTCCTACAATGAGCAGTTCTCC.

The chain joins TRBV18 to TRBJ2-3; a weak D match, TRBD1 (6 bases). Germline V gene sequence: CDR1 KGHSH, CDR2 LQKENI. V gave up 3 bases and J gave up 2 bases, with 12 bases separating them. The length of the CDR3 is 15 residues. The CDR3 DNA reads TGTGCCAGCTCACCTTCAGGGGCTTTCACAGATACGCAGTATTTT. It codes for CASSPSGAFTDTQYF.

The V and J genes are TRBV4-1 and TRBJ2-1; TRBD2 matches at 10 bases. Trimming took 0 bases from V and 5 from J; bases not matched to a gene: 4. CDR3 size: 16 residues. The V gene's germline CDR1 is MGHRA and CDR2 YSYEKL. DNA for the CDR3: TGCGCCAGCAGCCAAGATCCTAGCGGGAGCCACAATGAGCAGTTCTTC. Residues: CASSQDPSGSHNEQFF.

This clonotype has more than one count but fewer than ten. J is TRBJ2-7 and V is TRBV28, with 7 bases that match TRBD2. V was pared by 5 bases and J by 3 bases, with 7 bases of the junction left unmatched. Germline CDR1 and CDR2: MDHEN and SYDVKM. This CDR3 region has 14 residues. CDR3 loop: CASSDPGGVYEQYF. The DNA for the CDR3 is TGTGCCAGCAGTGATCCGGGAGGTGTCTACGAGCAGTACTTC.

The chain uses TRBV12-3 or TRBV12-4 and TRBJ2-1; TRBD2 is a possible D gene (6 bases). The CDR3 spans 15 residues. V was trimmed by 2 bases and J by 5 bases, leaving 13 bases between them. Written as DNA, the CDR3 is TGTGCCAGCAGTTTAAAAGGGACTGAGAACAATGAGCAGTTCTTC. Its protein product is CASSLKGTENNEQFF.